The 22 T cell receptor beta chains below were found in one sample sequenced in a study of T cells after yellow fever vaccination. Each CDR3 protein is one row after TCRdb ran MiXCR on the 5' RACE reads. The sample records 300,000 to 400,000 distinct CDR3 sequences, 12% being singletons. The source was CD4+ T cells sorted from PBMCs, collected 15 days after the yellow fever booster vaccination. These receptors were taken from a man aged 18 to 30 who received the YFV17D yellow fever vaccine.

V usage is TRBV20-1 and J usage is TRBJ1-1, with TRBD1 matching 8 bases. The V and J ends lost 5 bases and 3 bases, in that order; junction bases with no gene match: 2. The germline V gene encodes CDR1 DFQATT and CDR2 SNEGSKA (reference sequence). This CDR3 has 12 amino acids. The CDR3 reads CSADRGYTEAFF. As DNA, the CDR3 is TGCAGTGCTGACAGGGGTTACACTGAAGCTTTCTTT.

This clonotype was found a few times. The J gene is TRBJ1-1, the V gene TRBV5-1, with 8 bases aligning to TRBD1. Germline V gives CDR1 SGHRS, CDR2 YFSETQ. The CDR3 runs 13 residues. V lost 3 bases to trimming and J lost 10 bases; unmatched junction nucleotides: 8. The CDR3 here is CASSWEQGAVAFF. The CDR3, as DNA: TGCGCCAGCAGCTGGGAGCAGGGGGCTGTAGCTTTCTTT.

A note on this clonotype: One end of the junction does not line up with germline, which may come from a read error. The chain joins TRBV3-1 to TRBJ2-7; D is perhaps TRBD1 or TRBD2 (5 bases each). CDR3 length: 14 amino acids. The V gene's germline CDR1 is LGHDT and CDR2 YNNKEL (reference sequence). The CDR3 here is CASSQLGPRGEHYF. The CDR3 DNA reads as TGTGCCAGCAGCCAACTCGGACCTCGGGGCGAGCACTACTTC.

J is TRBJ2-1 and V is TRBV11-2, with a tentative D call TRBD2 (7 bases). The CDR3 is 13 amino acids. Germline-derived CDR1 and CDR2 are SGHAT and FQNNGV. V shed 11 bases and J shed 12 bases, with 23 bases lying between them. The CDR3 nucleotides read TGTGCCGCTGGGGGGGGCAGCCCGTCTGTGCAGTTCTTC. It specifies CAAGGGSPSVQFF. Full variable domain (remainder filled in from reference TRBV11-2 and TRBJ2-1): EAGVAQSPRYKIIEKRQSVAFWCNPISGHATLYWYQQILGQGPKLLIQFQNNGVVDDSQLPKDRFSAERLKGVDSTLKIQPAKLEDSAVYLCAAGGGSPSVQFFGPGTRLTVL.

This clonotype was seen more than once but under ten times. The V and J genes are TRBV19 and TRBJ2-2; D not certain. V dropped 5 bases and J dropped 4 bases, with 14 bases sitting between them. CDR3 length: 15 amino acids. CDR1 is LNHDA, CDR2 SQIVND, per germline (reference sequence). In DNA form, the CDR3 reads TGTGCCAGTAGTCTCCACAGCAAACCCACCGGGGAGCTGTTTTTT. Translated: CASSLHSKPTGELFF.

V gene TRBV7-2 combines with J gene TRBJ2-3; 12 nucleotides match TRBD2. Germline-derived CDR1 and CDR2 are SGHTA and FQGNSA. V was pared by 4 bases and J by 2 bases, with 7 bases of the junction left unmatched. This CDR3 comprises 17 residues. The CDR3 is CASSSSRLAGATDTQYF. In nucleotides, the CDR3 is TGTGCCAGCAGCTCTTCTAGACTAGCGGGGGCCACAGATACGCAGTATTTT. Looking up the rest from reference TRBV7-2 and TRBJ2-3 gives the full variable domain: GAGVSQSPSNKVTEKGKDVELRCDPISGHTALYWYRQSLGQGLEFLIYFQGNSAPDKSGLPSDRFSAERTGGSVSTLTIQRTQQEDSAVYLCASSSSRLAGATDTQYFGPGTRLTVL.

A few counts support this clonotype. The CDR3 loop reads CASSYSGGDLETQYF. DNA for the CDR3: TGTGCCAGCAGTTACTCGGGAGGGGATTTAGAGACCCAGTACTTC. The genes are TRBV6-6 and TRBJ2-5; TRBD2 agrees at 7 bases. J gave up 4 bases and V 0 bases, and 5 bases lay outside the gene matches. The CDR3 sequence is 15 residues long. Looked up from germline, CDR1 is MNHNY and CDR2 is SVGAGI (reference sequence).

CDR3 bases: TGTGCCACCGGTTGGGCAGCGGGAGGGGGAAGTGAGACCCAGTACTTC. This translates into CATGWAAGGGSETQYF. This chain connects TRBV24-1 to TRBJ2-5; 10 bases match TRBD2. Unmatched junction bases numbered 14, after V lost 9 bases and J lost 5 bases. The V gene's germline CDR1 is KGHDR and CDR2 SFDVKD. The CDR3 runs 16 residues.

This clonotype was counted a few times. The rearrangement joins TRBV9 to TRBJ2-3, with TRBD2 as a possible D gene (6 bases). V was shortened by 0 bases and J by 4 bases, with 9 bases between the two germline ends. Per the germline V gene, CDR1 is SGDLS and CDR2 is YYNGEE. There are 14 residues in the CDR3. The CDR3 sequence is CASSVGWGADTQYF. CDR3 DNA: TGTGCCAGCAGCGTAGGGTGGGGGGCAGATACGCAGTATTTT.

The chain joins TRBV3-1 to TRBJ2-7, with D unresolved. The germline V gene encodes CDR1 LGHDT and CDR2 YNNKEL (reference sequence). The CDR3 is 14 amino acids. V lost 3 bases, J lost 6 bases, and 15 bases lay in between. CDR3: CASSQNSQVGEQYF. The CDR3 nucleotides read TGTGCCAGCAGCCAGAACTCCCAAGTGGGCGAGCAGTACTTC.

Only a few counts were recorded for this clonotype. The rearrangement uses TRBV28 and TRBJ2-7; 9 bases are shared with TRBD1. Germline values: CDR1 MDHEN, CDR2 SYDVKM. The CDR3 length is 15 residues. The J segment lost 2 bases and the V segment lost 4 bases, leaving 6 bases of the junction unmatched. The CDR3 DNA follows: TGTGCCAGCAGTTCACTAACAGGGGGCGCCTACGAGCAGTACTTC. Its translation is CASSSLTGGAYEQYF.

The V and J genes are TRBV19 and TRBJ1-2, with D perhaps matching TRBD1 (5 bases). The germline V gene encodes CDR1 LNHDA and CDR2 SQIVND (reference sequence). V dropped 6 bases and J dropped 8 bases, with 13 bases sitting between them. The CDR3 extends over 12 amino acids. The CDR3 spells CASRWGLGGYTF. CDR3 DNA sequence: TGTGCCAGTAGGTGGGGCCTGGGAGGCTACACCTTC.

This clonotype was found a few times. The rearrangement links TRBV9 to TRBJ1-3; D unclear. The germline CDR1 and CDR2 sequences are SGDLS and YYNGEE. V was clipped by 0 bases and J by 4 bases, with 14 bases between them. This CDR3 region has 16 residues. The CDR3 loop reads CASSVGLQLSGNTIYF. DNA for the CDR3: TGTGCCAGCAGCGTAGGTCTCCAGCTATCCGGAAACACCATATATTTT.

The chain combines TRBV6-2 or TRBV6-3 with TRBJ2-4; D perhaps matches TRBD2 (5 bases). The V gene's germline CDR1 is MNHEY and CDR2 SVGEGT. V was trimmed by 6 bases and J by 7 bases, leaving 16 bases between them. The CDR3 extends over 14 amino acids. CDR3 region: CASSPRVLANIQYF. Here the CDR3 DNA reads TGTGCCAGCAGCCCGCGGGTCCTGGCGAACATTCAGTACTTC.

This clonotype turned up a few times. The chain employs TRBV18 and TRBJ2-1; maybe TRBD2 (5 bases). Germline V lookup: CDR1 KGHSH, CDR2 LQKENI. V dropped 0 bases and J dropped 6 bases, with 12 bases sitting between them. This CDR3 region has 15 residues. CDR3 nucleotides: TGTGCCAGCTCACCACCGATGGTAGGAGGCAATGAGCAGTTCTTC. It translates to CASSPPMVGGNEQFF.

The J gene is TRBJ2-1, the V gene TRBV24-1, with D possibly TRBD1 on 6 matching bases. The CDR3 is made up of 13 amino acids. V was trimmed by 7 bases and J by 5 bases, leaving 11 bases between them. Germline loops: CDR1 KGHDR, CDR2 SFDVKD. In DNA form, the CDR3 reads TGTGCCACCAGAGGACAGAAGGACAATGAGCAGTTCTTC. Amino acids: CATRGQKDNEQFF.

The genes are TRBV12-3 or TRBV12-4 and TRBJ2-3; weak D call: TRBD2 (5 bases). V was cut by 6 bases and J by 3 bases, with 19 bases left in between. The CDR3 extends over 16 amino acids. Here the CDR3 DNA reads TGTGCCAGCAGAGCTTCTTTGGGAGTTAGGACAGATACGCAGTATTTT. Protein sequence: CASRASLGVRTDTQYF.

The rearrangement joins TRBV6-9 to TRBJ1-4; 7 positions agree with TRBD1. In germline, CDR1 is MNHGY, CDR2 SVAAGI. CDR3 length: 13 residues. V dropped 9 bases and J dropped 8; count of bases not matched to a gene: 9. CDR3 amino acids: CARTTGNIEKLFF. CDR3 DNA sequence: TGTGCCAGAACGACAGGGAATATCGAAAAACTGTTTTTT.

Only a few counts were recorded for this clonotype. The chain combines TRBV4-3 with TRBJ2-1, with 9 bases lining up with TRBD1. The V segment lost 5 bases and the J segment 8 bases; nucleotides outside the gene matches: 16. The CDR3 has 17 residues. Germline V gene sequence: CDR1 LGHNA, CDR2 YSLEER. The CDR3 sequence is CASSWGQGWNLGDEQFF. The DNA of the CDR3 is TGCGCCAGCAGCTGGGGACAGGGATGGAATTTGGGTGATGAGCAGTTCTTC.

In its sample, this clonotype was seen a few times. This chain joins TRBV9 and TRBJ1-4, with D possibly matching TRBD1 (6 bases). Germline V gene data show CDR1 as SGDLS and CDR2 as YYNGEE. The CDR3 length is 15 residues. V was pared by 7 bases and J by 2 bases, with 15 bases between. This CDR3 is CASGRAGDTNEKLFF. As DNA, the CDR3 is TGTGCCAGCGGACGAGCAGGGGACACTAATGAAAAACTGTTTTTT.

Only a few counts were recorded for this clonotype. The V call is TRBV5-1, the J call TRBJ2-1; 14 bases map to TRBD2. CDR1 and CDR2 from the germline V gene are SGHRS and YFSETQ. CDR3 size: 19 residues. J was trimmed by 6 bases and V by 3 bases; bases with no gene match: 14. This CDR3 reads CASSYQPPGLAGVSNEQFF. The CDR3 DNA sequence: TGCGCCAGCAGCTACCAGCCGCCGGGACTAGCGGGGGTAAGCAATGAGCAGTTCTTC.

This chain links TRBV5-1 with TRBJ1-4, with 8 positions matching TRBD1. Germline V gene lookup returns CDR1 SGHRS and CDR2 YFSETQ. The V gene end was trimmed by 3 bases and the J gene end by 8 bases; junction bases not matched to a gene: 9. The CDR3 length is 15 residues. The CDR3 protein is CASSSTGTGSEKLFF. CDR3 in DNA: TGCGCCAGCAGCTCGACCGGGACAGGAAGCGAAAAACTGTTTTTT.